Sequencing of this TCR beta chain was carried out in a study of T cells in localized non-small cell lung cancer (dated by TCRdb to between 2020 and 2021). Context from the whole study: The study examined T cell repertoires in approximately 240 patients with early-stage NSCLC and compared tumors with uninvolved tumor-adjacent lungs. The cohort was made up of 200 to 250 treatment-naive NSCLC patients whose localized lung tumors had been resected. A mean age of around 66 years was recorded for the NSCLC patients, of whom roughly 130 were male and 95 to 110 were female.

At diagnosis, tumor, uninvolved tumor-adjacent lung and peripheral blood were collected and then preserved as a mix of FFPE and fresh-frozen material. For TCR repertoire profiling, blood samples were analyzed as peripheral blood mononuclear cells. The immunoSEQ Assay was used to sequence TCR beta CDR3 regions from DNA. The original methods were these. T cell density was computed as TCR beta template counts normalized to usable DNA estimated by amplifying housekeeping genes. The preseqR package was used to estimate richness by extrapolating to 400,000 templates for PBMC samples and to 120,000 templates for tissue samples. Clonality was taken to be one minus Pielou's evenness. Tissue-enriched TCRs were identified by differential abundance testing using productive amino-acid clonotypes, minimum total count 5 and alpha 0.1. The Jaccard Index and the Morisita Overlap Index were used to quantify repertoire overlap between compartments. GLIPH grouped TCR beta CDR3s together with public tetramer-defined viral CDR3s, and a viral motif had to include at least three viral sequences and show V-gene enrichment. TCRdb took over this immuneACCESS table, retaining in-frame rearrangements with V and J assigned. Such tables are incomplete; in checked studies, under half of the missing clones stem from an unresolved V gene, and the remainder is unexplained. The V and J calls and clone size come from that table; D and trimming were worked out from the DNA. The table for this sample lists roughly 48,000 clones; around three quarters of them were counted only once. The top ten constitute about 4.5% of the sample.

Results the study describes overall, beyond this receptor: Because the study design was exploratory, TCR variables were selected using unadjusted p-values without false-discovery rate correction. Because multi-region tumor sequencing was not done, intratumor heterogeneity could not be ruled out. A median of about 55 of the top 100 tumor clones were detected in paired uninvolved adjacent lung, and some 28 of these tumor clones were also found among the top 100 clones of the paired uninvolved adjacent lung. Uninvolved tumor-adjacent lung showed the highest T cell clonality, higher than tumor, which suggests more focused antigenic responses in the adjacent lung. Longer overall survival was associated with higher T cell density in blood, whereas shorter survival was associated with higher clonality in adjacent lung.

Of note for this clone: Which antigen it targets is not known. Qualities for individual bases were not recorded, and no much larger clone is one base off.

Including cysteine and phenylalanine, the CDR3 has 14 amino acids. Just the 42-base CDR3 DNA is kept, in frame starting at base 1. V was cut back by 10 bases and J by 3 bases, leaving a gap of 19 bases between them. From a lookup of the germline V gene, CDR1 and CDR2 are MDHEN and SYDVKM. The sample consisted of PBMCs, taken before any cancer treatment. The sequence is built from TRBV28 and TRBJ2-7; TRBD2 might be the D gene, on 6 matching bases. The sequence was collected from a woman between 40 and 69 years old with stage II lung adenocarcinoma. The CDR3 protein is CATSPGGPYYEQYF. The DNA is TGTGCCACCTCCCCCGGAGGGCCTTACTACGAGCAGTACTTC.